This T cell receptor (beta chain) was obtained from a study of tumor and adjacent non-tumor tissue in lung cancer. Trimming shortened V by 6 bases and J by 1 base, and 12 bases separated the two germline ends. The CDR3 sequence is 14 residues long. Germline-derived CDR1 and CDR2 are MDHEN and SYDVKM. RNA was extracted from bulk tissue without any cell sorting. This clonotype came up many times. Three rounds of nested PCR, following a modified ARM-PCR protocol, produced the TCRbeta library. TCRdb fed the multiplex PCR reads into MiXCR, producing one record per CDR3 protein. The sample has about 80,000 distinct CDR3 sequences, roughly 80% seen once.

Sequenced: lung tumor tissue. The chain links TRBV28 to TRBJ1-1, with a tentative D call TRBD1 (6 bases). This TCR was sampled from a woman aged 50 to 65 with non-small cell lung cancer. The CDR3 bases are TGTGCCAGCAGGCCGGGACACGAGAACACTGAAGCTTTCTTT. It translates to CASRPGHENTEAFF.